This is a list of T cell receptor beta chains from one sample in a study of blood T cells in healthy people across ages. TCRdb redid the calling of the 5' RACE reads with MiXCR, one entry per CDR3 protein. The repertoire holds about 670,000 distinct CDR3 sequences, with over 40% as singletons. Sequenced: blood. These receptors came from an elderly man in good health. Each CDR3 is given with its conserved first and last residue. Each record gives: clone size, J gene, V gene, D gene, CDR3 DNA, CDR3 protein. A D gene is named only where the DNA matches it firmly. The size of a clone is reported for some rows only, either as once, few or many, or as a class for expanded clones.

. | TRBJ1-5 | TRBV7-9 | TRBD1 | TGTGCCAGCAGCTTAGTTTTGGGGACAGACAATCAGCCCCAGCATTTT | CASSLVLGTDNQPQHF
. | TRBJ1-2 | TRBV2 | TRBD1 | TGTGCCAGCAGGGAGGGGACAGGGCAAAACTATGGCTACACCTTC | CASREGTGQNYGYTF
few | TRBJ2-7 | TRBV6-2/TRBV6-3 | TRBD1 | TGTGCCAGCAGCCCCTCCCGGGACAGGGTGACCTACGAGCAGTACTTC | CASSPSRDRVTYEQYF
few | TRBJ2-5 | TRBV7-2 | TRBD2 | TGTGCCAGCAGCTTAACTAGGCGGACTAGCGGATTCCAAGAGACCCAGTACTTC | CASSLTRRTSGFQETQYF
. | TRBJ2-7 | TRBV20-1 | . | TGCAGTGCGGAGCCGCCGCCGGGACACCACTCCTACGAGCAGTACTTC | CSAEPPPGHHSYEQYF
few | TRBJ1-1 | TRBV9 | TRBD1 | TGTGCCAGCAGCCTCGGACAGGGGGCTTCGGAAGCTTTCTTT | CASSLGQGASEAFF
once | TRBJ1-5 | TRBV20-1 | . | TGCAGTGCTAGAGATCCGTTGGATAGCAATCAGCCCCAGCATTTT | CSARDPLDSNQPQHF
few | TRBJ2-7 | TRBV29-1 | . | TGCAGCGGACTGCGGAACAGGGACGAGCAGTACTTC | CSGLRNRDEQYF
. | TRBJ2-4 | TRBV6-2/TRBV6-3 | . | TGTGCCAGCAGAAATCTTCCAACTGAGACTCGAGCCAAAAACATTCAGTACTTC | CASRNLPTETRAKNIQYF
. | TRBJ2-4 | TRBV4-1 | TRBD1 | TGCGCCAGCAGCCTTCCGGACAGGGGGTTAGGTGAGCAGTACTTC | CASSLPDRGLGEQYF
. | TRBJ1-2 | TRBV6-1 | TRBD1 | TGTGCCAGCAGGGATACAGGGGGCACTAACTATGGCTACACCTTC | CASRDTGGTNYGYTF
few | TRBJ2-1 | TRBV5-6 | . | TGTGCCAGCACCTCGGAGGTAGCGGAGGCCCGGTGGAATGAGCAGTTCTTC | CASTSEVAEARWNEQFF
. | TRBJ1-5 | TRBV11-2 | TRBD1 | TGTGCCAGCAGCTTAGCCGGGGGGACAGGGGGACAGCCCCAGCATTTT | CASSLAGGTGGQPQHF
few | TRBJ2-3 | TRBV24-1 | . | TGTGCCACCAGTGACCCACGGGGGTCGTACACAGATACGCAGTATTTT | CATSDPRGSYTDTQYF
many | TRBJ2-7 | TRBV12-5 | . | TGTGCTAGTGGTTCCAACTCCTACGAGCAGTACTTC | CASGSNSYEQYF
. | TRBJ2-1 | TRBV29-1 | TRBD2 | TGCAGCGTTGCCGGGACTAGCAGGAATGAGCAGTTCTTC | CSVAGTSRNEQFF
. | TRBJ2-5 | TRBV4-2 | . | TGTGCCAGCAGCCAAGTAGGGGGTGGGGAGACCCAGTACTTC | CASSQVGGGETQYF
. | TRBJ1-6 | TRBV5-1 | TRBD1 | TGCGCCAGCAGCGAACAGGGGGCAAGTTCACCCCTCCACTTT | CASSEQGASSPLHF
. | TRBJ2-2 | TRBV9 | TRBD2 | TGTGCCAGCAGCCCAGGGACTAGCGGGACCGGGGAGCTGTTTTTT | CASSPGTSGTGELFF
many | TRBJ2-5 | TRBV9 | . | TGTGCCAGCAGCGTATCGGGAGAAGAGACCCAGTACTTC | CASSVSGEETQYF